This T cell receptor beta chain stems from a study of CD8+ T cells in alopecia areata. Study details: Tofacitinib lasted 6 to 18 months, then 6 months off drug.

Sorting of PBMCs yielded the CD4+ and CD8+ T cells. Sequencing templates came from extracted RNA that was reverse transcribed into cDNA. Generated by immunoSEQ multiplex PCR, the TCRdb table keeps only in-frame clones and is missing some. This table has almost 250,000 clones, around 67% appearing once. Study-level points and caveats: Especially in alopecia totalis/universalis, lesional scalp showed greater clonality than normal scalp did.

About this clone: The antigen is unknown.

Germline V lookup: CDR1 SGHDN, CDR2 FVKESK. The CDR3 covers 16 residues. V lost 4 bases, J lost 0 bases, and 12 bases lay in between. The chain recombines TRBV14 with TRBJ2-2; possible D gene TRBD1, 6 bases. Sample: CD4+ T cells sorted from blood, taken at week 0. The receptor was isolated from a human donor with alopecia areata. CDR3 region: CASSLSRTANTGELFF. The CDR3 DNA sequence: TGTGCCAGCAGCCTAAGTCGGACAGCGAACACCGGGGAGCTGTTTTTT.